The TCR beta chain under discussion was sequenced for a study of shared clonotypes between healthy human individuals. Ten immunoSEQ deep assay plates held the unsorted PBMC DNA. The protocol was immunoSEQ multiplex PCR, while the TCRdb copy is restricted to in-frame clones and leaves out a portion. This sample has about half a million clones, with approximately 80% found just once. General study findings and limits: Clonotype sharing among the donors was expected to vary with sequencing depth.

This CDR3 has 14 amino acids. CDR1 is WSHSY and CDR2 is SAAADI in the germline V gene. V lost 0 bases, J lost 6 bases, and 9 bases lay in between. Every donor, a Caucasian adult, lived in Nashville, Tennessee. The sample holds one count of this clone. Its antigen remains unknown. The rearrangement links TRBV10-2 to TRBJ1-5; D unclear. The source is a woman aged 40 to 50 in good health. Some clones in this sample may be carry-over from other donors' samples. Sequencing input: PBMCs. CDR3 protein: CASSESRKGQPQHF. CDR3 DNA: TGCGCCAGCAGTGAGTCAAGGAAGGGTCAGCCCCAGCATTTT.